Following are 28 T cell receptor beta chains from one sample sequenced in a study of graft-versus-host responses after intestinal transplantation. TCRdb keeps only in-frame clones here, not all; method: immunoSEQ multiplex PCR. The table includes about 97,000 clones, roughly 90% detected once. The specimen was PBMCs, collected approximately 470 days after intestinal transplant. These receptors all stem from a human patient who received an intestinal transplant, so some T cells may come from the graft donor.

The chain employs TRBV9 and TRBJ2-1; TRBD1 matches at 7 bases. The V gene's germline CDR1 is SGDLS and CDR2 YYNGEE. The V segment lost 4 bases and the J segment 3 bases; nucleotides outside the gene matches: 4. The CDR3 loop spans 14 amino acids. The CDR3: CASSLRDSYNEQFF. The CDR3 DNA reads TGTGCCAGCAGCCTACGGGACAGCTACAATGAGCAGTTCTTC.

In regard to this clone: Additional DNA sequences in this sample encode the identical CDR3. The chain couples TRBV18 to TRBJ1-5, with D possibly TRBD1 on 6 matching bases. This CDR3 has 16 residues. Trimming cost V 6 bases and J 3 bases, with 18 bases left between them. Per the germline V gene, CDR1 is KGHSH and CDR2 is LQKENI. The CDR3, as DNA: TGTGCCAGCTCGCCCGATGGGGGGGCGCCCAATCAGCCCCAGCATTTT. Translated: CASSPDGGAPNQPQHF.

The rearrangement uses TRBV13 and TRBJ2-1, with 8 nucleotides matching TRBD2. Germline CDR1 and CDR2: PRHDT and FYEKMQ (reference sequence). This CDR3 region has 16 residues. V shed 5 bases, J shed 5 bases, and the junction held 11 bases outside the gene matches. In DNA, the CDR3 is TGTGCCAGCAGCCCCCTCACTAGCGGCAGCCACAATGAGCAGTTCTTC. Translating it yields CASSPLTSGSHNEQFF.

In its sample, this clone was seen once. The V gene is TRBV19, the J gene TRBJ1-3; D remains unclear. CDR1 is LNHDA and CDR2 is SQIVND in the germline V gene (reference sequence). The CDR3 runs 18 residues. V was shortened by 5 bases and J by 0 bases, with 20 bases between the two germline ends. DNA for the CDR3: TGTGCCAGTAGTCTCGAGAGCCTTATCCTCGACTCTGGAAACACCATATATTTT. It codes for CASSLESLILDSGNTIYF.

This chain connects TRBV2 to TRBJ2-3; D gene unclear. This CDR3 is 12 amino acids long. CDR1 and CDR2 from the germline V gene are SNHLY and FYNNEI. The V end lost 3 bases, the J end lost 4 bases, and 5 bases lay between the germline ends. The CDR3: CASSELSDTQYF. DNA of the CDR3: TGTGCCAGCAGTGAGCTGTCAGATACGCAGTATTTT. Variable domain in full (rest from reference TRBV2 and TRBJ2-3): EPEVTQTPSHQVTQMGQEVILRCVPISNHLYFYWYRQILGQKVEFLVSFYNNEISEKSEIFDDQFSVERPDGSNFTLKIRSTKLEDSAMYFCASSELSDTQYFGPGTRLTVL.

V is TRBV6-1 and J is TRBJ1-3, with D hard to call. Trimming removed 6 bases from V and 0 bases from J, with 12 bases in between. Germline V gives CDR1 MNHNS, CDR2 SASEGT. The CDR3 sequence is 15 residues long. The DNA of the CDR3 is TGTGCCAGCAGCCGGACCAGAACCTCTGGAAACACCATATATTTT. Encoded protein: CASSRTRTSGNTIYF.

The chain is built from TRBV11-2 and TRBJ2-7; 9 nucleotides agree with TRBD2. The V gene end was trimmed by 1 base and the J gene end by 2 bases; junction bases not matched to a gene: 3. The CDR3 has 15 residues. Germline-derived CDR1 and CDR2 are SGHAT and FQNNGV. The CDR3 reads CASSLGGLAAYEQYF. The CDR3 nucleotides are TGTGCCAGCAGCTTAGGGGGACTAGCAGCCTACGAGCAGTACTTC.

This rearrangement joins TRBV11-2 to TRBJ2-5; 13 bases match TRBD2. This CDR3 spans 14 amino acids. Looked up from germline, CDR1 is SGHAT and CDR2 is FQNNGV. The V and J ends lost 5 bases and 5 bases, in that order; junction bases with no gene match: 2. The CDR3 sequence: CASSTSGGAETQYF. The DNA for the CDR3 is TGTGCCAGCAGCACTAGCGGGGGGGCTGAGACCCAGTACTTC.

The gene calls are TRBV7-3 and TRBJ1-4; no definite D call. The CDR3 has 8 residues. CDR1 and CDR2 from the germline V gene are SGHTA and FQGTGA. V was trimmed by 8 bases and J by 8 bases, leaving 0 bases between them. The CDR3 DNA reads TGTGCCAGCGAAAAACTGTTTTTT. As protein: CASEKLFF.

This chain joins TRBV2 and TRBJ2-4; D possibly uses TRBD1 or TRBD2 (5 bases each). CDR1 and CDR2 (germline): SNHLY, FYNNEI. CDR3 size: 13 residues. Between the trimmed V and J ends, which lost 0 bases and 7 bases, there was a span of 7 bases. CDR3 nucleotide sequence: TGTGCCAGCAGTGAAGCGTGGGGGAACATTCAGTACTTC. The encoded protein is CASSEAWGNIQYF.

This chain uses TRBV4-1 with TRBJ2-3; no definite D call. The V end lost 4 bases, the J end lost 2 bases, and 7 bases lay between the germline ends. CDR3 size: 13 residues. CDR1 and CDR2 from the germline V gene are MGHRA and YSYEKL. This CDR3 reads CASSPASTDTQYF. As DNA, the CDR3 is TGCGCCAGCAGCCCTGCATCCACAGATACGCAGTATTTT.

This chain's CDR3 is CASSLLSGDILQTQYF. The CDR3 DNA reads as TGTGCCAGCAGCTTATTGTCGGGGGATATCTTACAGACCCAGTACTTC. The V gene is TRBV11-2, the J gene TRBJ2-5; perhaps TRBD2 as D (6 bases). With 2 bases removed from V and 6 bases from J, the gap between germline ends came to 19 bases. The CDR3 runs to 16 residues. The V gene's germline CDR1 is SGHAT and CDR2 FQNNGV. The full variable domain, in which reference TRBV11-2 and TRBJ2-5 provide the parts outside the CDR3, is EAGVAQSPRYKIIEKRQSVAFWCNPISGHATLYWYQQILGQGPKLLIQFQNNGVVDDSQLPKDRFSAERLKGVDSTLKIQPAKLEDSAVYLCASSLLSGDILQTQYFGPGTRLLVL.

Written as DNA, the CDR3 is TGTGCCAGCAGCCCGTGGGGAACAGCGAGGGAGACCCAGTACTTC. Residues: CASSPWGTARETQYF. The V gene is TRBV5-6, the J gene TRBJ2-5; D not certain. The CDR3 runs 15 residues. With 4 bases removed from V and 5 bases from J, the gap between germline ends came to 18 bases. CDR1 and CDR2 (germline): SGHDT, YYEEEE.

The rearrangement uses TRBV6-5 and TRBJ2-4, with D perhaps matching TRBD1 (5 bases). V lost 0 bases and J lost 0, with 9 bases in between. The CDR3 is 16 residues long. Germline values: CDR1 MNHEY, CDR2 SVGAGI. CDR3 in amino acids: CASSYSKGLAKNIQYF. The CDR3 region has the DNA TGTGCCAGCAGTTACTCGAAGGGGCTAGCCAAAAACATTCAGTACTTC.

The chain joins TRBV18 to TRBJ2-7; D perhaps matches TRBD1 (5 bases). CDR1 and CDR2 from the germline V gene are KGHSH and LQKENI. With 3 bases removed from V and 6 bases from J, the gap between germline ends came to 18 bases. The CDR3 runs to 15 residues. In nucleotides, the CDR3 is TGTGCCAGCTCACCCCCCGATCGTGGGGCTAGCGAGCAGTACTTC. It codes for CASSPPDRGASEQYF.

The chain uses TRBV6-1 and TRBJ1-1; a weak D match, TRBD1 (5 bases). There are 15 residues in the CDR3. The ends were cut back, 2 bases at V and 11 bases at J, with 21 bases in the middle. Germline loops: CDR1 MNHNS, CDR2 SASEGT. The CDR3: CASSERPGLNTRAFF. CDR3 coding DNA: TGTGCCAGCAGTGAACGGCCGGGACTGAACACTCGCGCTTTCTTT.

The chain uses TRBV2 and TRBJ1-2; no firm D call. The V gene's germline CDR1 is SNHLY and CDR2 FYNNEI. The CDR3 covers 14 residues. Trimming left V 0 bases short and J 4 bases short, with 9 bases between. This CDR3 is CASSEALEFYGYTF. DNA for the CDR3: TGTGCCAGCAGTGAAGCGCTCGAGTTCTATGGCTACACCTTC.

The gene calls are TRBV7-2 and TRBJ2-2; 7 bases line up with TRBD1. The CDR3 loop spans 13 amino acids. Unmatched junction bases numbered 4, after V lost 6 bases and J lost 6 bases. Germline lookup yields CDR1 SGHTA and CDR2 FQGNSA. The CDR3 protein is CASSLDRAGELFF. Written as DNA, the CDR3 is TGTGCCAGCAGTCTCGACAGGGCCGGGGAGCTGTTTTTT.

This clone turned up a few times. This chain joins TRBV6-6 and TRBJ2-3; D not certain. V was trimmed by 7 bases and J by 7 bases, leaving 9 bases between them. This CDR3 is 11 amino acids long. Germline lookup yields CDR1 MNHNY and CDR2 SVGAGI (reference sequence). CDR3 loop: CASTEANTQYF. The DNA for the CDR3 is TGTGCCAGCACCGAGGCTAATACGCAGTATTTT.

The chain combines TRBV20-1 with TRBJ2-3, with unresolved D. This CDR3 region has 11 residues. Trimming took off 5 bases at V and 5 bases at J, with 8 bases between the two ends. From germline, CDR1 is DFQATT and CDR2 SNEGSKA (reference sequence). CDR3 amino acids: CSAGGEDTQYF. CDR3 in DNA: TGCAGTGCTGGCGGTGAAGATACGCAGTATTTT.

This sequence joins TRBV19 and TRBJ2-3, with D perhaps TRBD2 (6 bases). CDR1 and CDR2 (germline): LNHDA, SQIVND (reference sequence). The length of the CDR3 is 14 residues. Trimming removed 7 bases from V and 2 bases from J, with 13 bases in between. CDR3: CASTRSGDTDTQYF. In DNA, the CDR3 is TGTGCCAGTACCCGGTCGGGGGACACAGATACGCAGTATTTT.

The V and J genes are TRBV7-9 and TRBJ2-5; D may be TRBD2 (6 bases). The J call may not be correct, given that the DNA end is closer to TRBJ2-7. This CDR3 has 17 residues. Germline V gene data show CDR1 as SEHNR and CDR2 as FQNEAQ (reference sequence). The CDR3 region has the DNA TGTGCCAGCAGCTTATCGCTGGGGGGAGACTTAAGGGACGAGCAGTACTTC. This gives the protein CASSLSLGGDLRDEQYF.

The J gene is TRBJ2-7, the V gene TRBV11-2; 7 bases match TRBD1. V lost 5 bases to trimming and J lost 5 bases; unmatched junction nucleotides: 3. This CDR3 region has 12 residues. CDR1 and CDR2 from the germline V gene are SGHAT and FQNNGV. CDR3 nucleotide sequence: TGTGCCAGCAGCACCACAGGGGACGAGCAGTACTTC. Protein product: CASSTTGDEQYF.

This clone has just a few counts. V gene TRBV27 combines with J gene TRBJ1-5; TRBD1 is a possible D gene (5 bases). The V gene's germline CDR1 is MNHEY and CDR2 SMNVEV (reference sequence). This CDR3 spans 16 amino acids. Trimming took off 4 bases at V and 2 bases at J, with 15 bases between the two ends. In nucleotides, the CDR3 is TGTGCCAGCAGTTCCTCGGGAAGAGGGGGCAATCAGCCCCAGCATTTT. This translates into CASSSSGRGGNQPQHF.

This clone showed up just a few times. Written as DNA, the CDR3 is TGCAGCGTTGACCGTAGCGGGGGGGCCTACAATGAGCAGTTCTTC. It yields the protein CSVDRSGGAYNEQFF. The chain combines TRBV29-1 with TRBJ2-1; TRBD2 aligns across 11 bases. The length of the CDR3 is 15 residues. CDR1 and CDR2 from the germline V gene are SQVTM and ANQGSEA. Germline trimming cut 3 bases from V and 2 bases from J; bases unmatched to any gene: 3.

V and J are TRBV5-1 and TRBJ2-1; TRBD2 matches at 11 bases. The germline V gene encodes CDR1 SGHRS and CDR2 YFSETQ. V was clipped by 2 bases and J by 7 bases; unmatched bases: 5. CDR3 length: 15 residues. The CDR3 DNA is TGCGCCAGCAGCTTTAGCGGGGGGGCCGGTAATGAGCAGTTCTTC. Its translation is CASSFSGGAGNEQFF.

This clone was seen a single time. V gene TRBV7-9 combines with J gene TRBJ1-1, with D tentatively TRBD1 (6 bases). V was pared by 5 bases and J by 6 bases, with 13 bases between. The germline gives CDR1 SEHNR, CDR2 FQNEAQ (reference sequence). This CDR3 is built from 13 residues. The CDR3 nucleotides are TGTGCCAGCAGCCCCGGGGGGCTGGCTGAAGCTTTCTTT. It is translated as CASSPGGLAEAFF.

This chain connects TRBV27 to TRBJ2-7; 7 bases align to TRBD2. CDR3 length: 15 amino acids. From germline, CDR1 is MNHEY and CDR2 SMNVEV (reference sequence). V lost 4 bases and J lost 4; bases outside the gene matches: 10. The CDR3 DNA reads as TGTGCCAGCAGTTCCGGGCGGGGGTCCACGTACGAGCAGTACTTC. It yields the protein CASSSGRGSTYEQYF.